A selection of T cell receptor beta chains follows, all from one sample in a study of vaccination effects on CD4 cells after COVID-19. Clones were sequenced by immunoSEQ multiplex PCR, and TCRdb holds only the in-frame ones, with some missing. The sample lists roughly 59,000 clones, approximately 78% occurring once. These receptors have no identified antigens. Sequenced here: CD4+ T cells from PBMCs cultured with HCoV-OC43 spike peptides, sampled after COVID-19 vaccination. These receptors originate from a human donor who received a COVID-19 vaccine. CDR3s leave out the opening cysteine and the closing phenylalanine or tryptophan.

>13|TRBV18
ASSPRSGDVGEQF
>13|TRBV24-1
ATSDGQGANEKLF
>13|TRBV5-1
ASSLRDRVTGELF
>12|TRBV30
AWNMGAGANVLT
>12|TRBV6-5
ASSYFQGTYGYT
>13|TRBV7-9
ASSSGGASTDTQY
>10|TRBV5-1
ASSLVGEKLF
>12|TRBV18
ASSPESYNEKLF
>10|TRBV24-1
ATRGEGYGYT
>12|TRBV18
ASSPSGQDYGYT
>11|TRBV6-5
ASRDAAPGTQY
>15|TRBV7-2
ASSWGLGGGTTGELF
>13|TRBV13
ASSLDLGRNSPLH
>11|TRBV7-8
ASSITVAETQY
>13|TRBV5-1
ASSLEDFANEKLF
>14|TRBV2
ASRTDGNSYNSPLH
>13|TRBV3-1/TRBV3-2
ASSLQGGNDSPLH
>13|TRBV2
ASMGQGANTDTQY
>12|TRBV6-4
ASRPAGGVDTQY
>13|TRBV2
ASSTSRDRDDTQY
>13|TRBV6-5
ASSPYREESSPLH
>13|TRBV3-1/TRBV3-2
ASSQEPPGGGEAF
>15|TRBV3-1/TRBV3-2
ASSQVFHRGFHGELF
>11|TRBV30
AWRIRGPGELF
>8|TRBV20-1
SARTDTQY
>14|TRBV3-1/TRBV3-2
ASSQGPTGANYGYT
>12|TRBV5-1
ASSSIAGEETQY
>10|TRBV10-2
ASSVGGAEAF
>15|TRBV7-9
ASRRSTGVYSGNTIY
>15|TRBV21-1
ASSRPSSGASTDTQY
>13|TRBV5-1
ASSLAGPSTDTQY
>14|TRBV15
ATSRVRQTIADTQY
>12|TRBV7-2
ASSFGTGNTEAF
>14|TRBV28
ASSLWGQGKTGELF
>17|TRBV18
ASSLQGSLMRSANYGYT
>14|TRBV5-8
ASPFPPGISTDTQY
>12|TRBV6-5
ATRGLSSYNEQF
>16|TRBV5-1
ASSPGTSGGAGYNEQF
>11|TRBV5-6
ASSLAIMSGYT
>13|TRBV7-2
ASSLFGNNNEKLF
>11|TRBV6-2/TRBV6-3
ASSQTPGRGYT
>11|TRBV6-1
ASSEVRNYGYT
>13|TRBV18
ASSRGSNSNQPQH
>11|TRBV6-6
ASSRDIANGYT
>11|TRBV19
ASMRGGGGELF
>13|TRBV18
ASSPFRGAGTEAF
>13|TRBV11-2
ASSSVAGEGQTQY
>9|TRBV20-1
SATRTGELF
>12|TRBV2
ASSEALAVETQY
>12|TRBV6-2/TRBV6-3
ASSYSVGSYTQY
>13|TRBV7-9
ASSLPVTYQETQY
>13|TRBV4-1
ASSQGWEGGETQY
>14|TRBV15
ATSSRLGVTNTEAF
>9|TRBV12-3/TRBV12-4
ASSSLYEQF
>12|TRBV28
ASSLFRSDNEQF
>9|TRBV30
AWGQGNTIY
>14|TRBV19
ASSIGRDRLQRPQH